This T cell receptor (beta chain) was sequenced in a study of T cell responses to AZD1222 COVID-19 vaccine. The study, taken as a whole, reports: Possibly, clonal diversity was underestimated; donors were largely white British and included more females. Only a handful of AZD1222 recipients, roughly 6 in all, had baseline seropositivity.

The CDR3 is 13 residues long. In germline, CDR1 is MDHEN, CDR2 SYDVKM. The V gene lost 10 bases and the J gene lost 2 bases, with 12 bases spanning the gap. The repertoire was sequenced with immunoSEQ multiplex PCR; TCRdb's copy has only in-frame clones and lacks some. The data contain more than 120,000 clones, around 84% of them singletons. About this clone: Antigen specificity is unknown.

Combined were second doses at about 4 or about 12 weeks. The sequence derives from an adult who received the AZD1222 COVID-19 vaccine. Sequencing used peripheral blood, obtained 28 days after the second AZD1222 dose. The chain carries TRBV28 and TRBJ1-3; D might be TRBD1 (5 bases). The CDR3 sequence is CATEGSTGNTIYF. The DNA of the CDR3 is TGTGCCACCGAGGGGTCAACTGGAAACACCATATATTTT. Drawing the rest from reference TRBV28 and TRBJ1-3, the complete variable domain is DVKVTQSSRYLVKRTGEKVFLECVQDMDHENMFWYRQDPGLGLRLIYFSYDVKMKEKGDIPEGYSVSREKKERFSLILESASTNQTSMYLCATEGSTGNTIYFGEGSWLTVV.